The 26 T cell receptor beta chains presented below share a single source sample, sequenced in a study of OX40 agonist ivuxolimab in advanced cancers. Assay: immunoSEQ multiplex PCR; the TCRdb copy retains only in-frame clones and omits some. This repertoire shows 65,000 to 100,000 clones, around 94% found once; its top ten account for over 9%. This specimen consisted of CD4+ or CD8+ T cells sorted from blood, obtained in a trial of the OX40 agonist ivuxolimab. These TCRs come from an adult with an advanced solid tumor such as melanoma, head and neck, liver or kidney cancer.

The V and J genes are TRBV6-1 and TRBJ1-4; no firm D call. Deletions cut 2 bases from V and 5 bases from J, with 3 bases between. Per the germline V gene, CDR1 is MNHNS and CDR2 is SASEGT. The CDR3 consists of 12 residues. CDR3 loop: CASSETNEKLFF. The CDR3 nucleotides are TGTGCCAGCAGTGAAACAAATGAAAAACTGTTTTTT.

The V call is TRBV7-9, the J call TRBJ1-4, with D tentatively TRBD1 (6 bases). Trimming took off 5 bases at V and 0 bases at J, with 13 bases between the two ends. Per germline, CDR1 SEHNR and CDR2 FQNEAQ (reference sequence). CDR3 size: 16 residues. The CDR3 sequence: CASSTLGGATNEKLFF. As DNA, the CDR3 is TGTGCCAGCAGCACCTTAGGGGGGGCAACTAATGAAAAACTGTTTTTT.

This chain uses TRBV28 with TRBJ2-5; D gene unclear. Deletions cut 6 bases from V and 6 bases from J, with 14 bases between. Per germline, CDR1 MDHEN and CDR2 SYDVKM. The CDR3 consists of 13 residues. The chain's CDR3 is CASSHIEAKTQYF. CDR3 coding DNA: TGTGCCAGCAGCCATATAGAGGCGAAGACCCAGTACTTC. Full variable domain (remainder filled in from reference TRBV28 and TRBJ2-5): DVKVTQSSRYLVKRTGEKVFLECVQDMDHENMFWYRQDPGLGLRLIYFSYDVKMKEKGDIPEGYSVSREKKERFSLILESASTNQTSMYLCASSHIEAKTQYFGPGTRLLVL.

This chain joins TRBV2 and TRBJ2-7, with 8 bases matching TRBD2. CDR1 and CDR2 from the germline V gene are SNHLY and FYNNEI. J was trimmed by 3 bases and V by 6 bases; bases with no gene match: 4. The CDR3 has 13 amino acids. CDR3 sequence reads: CASRGLGGYEQYF. CDR3 nucleotide sequence: TGTGCCAGCAGGGGACTAGGAGGCTACGAGCAGTACTTC.

CDR3 DNA sequence: TGTGCCACCGGGTGGGGGGGAAACACCATATATTTT. This translates into CATGWGGNTIYF. The chain uses TRBV15 and TRBJ1-3; D perhaps matches TRBD1 (5 bases). The CDR3 has 12 residues. In germline, CDR1 is LNHNV, CDR2 YYDKDF (reference sequence). Trimming removed 8 bases from V and 4 bases from J, with 9 bases in between.

The V gene is TRBV6-5, the J gene TRBJ1-1, with D possibly being TRBD1 (6 bases). Trimming stripped 5 bases from V and 6 bases from J, with 13 bases between. CDR1 is MNHEY, CDR2 SVGAGI, per germline. The CDR3 consists of 13 residues. CDR3 region: CASSTVDRPEAFF. As DNA, the CDR3 is TGTGCCAGCAGTACAGTTGACAGGCCTGAAGCTTTCTTT.

The rearrangement uses TRBV11-3 and TRBJ2-1; a possible D gene is TRBD2 (5 bases). The V end was cut by 0 bases, the J end by 0 bases, with 9 bases between. CDR1 is SGHNT, CDR2 YENEEA, per germline. The CDR3 is made up of 16 amino acids. The CDR3 DNA reads as TGTGCCAGCAGCTTAGAACGGGGTAGCTCCTACAATGAGCAGTTCTTC. Translating gives CASSLERGSSYNEQFF.

In DNA form, the CDR3 reads TGTGCCAGCAGTGACCCCTTATTTGCGACGCTAAACAATGAGCAGTTCTTC. Protein: CASSDPLFATLNNEQFF. The chain employs TRBV2 and TRBJ2-1; no clear D gene. V lost 3 bases and J lost 5, with 20 bases in between. The CDR3 runs 17 residues. The germline CDR1 and CDR2 sequences are SNHLY and FYNNEI.

A note on this clone: Other nucleotide sequences in the sample specify the same CDR3. The gene calls are TRBV25-1 and TRBJ1-2; the D gene is possibly TRBD1 (6 bases). The CDR3 runs to 14 residues. Germline V gene sequence: CDR1 MGHDK, CDR2 SYGVNS. V was clipped by 1 base and J by 8 bases, with 14 bases between them. CDR3 in DNA: TGTGCCAGCAGTGAATGGGCGGGGGGCGGGGGCTACACCTTC. Protein sequence: CASSEWAGGGGYTF.

J is TRBJ2-7 and V is TRBV28; D is possibly TRBD1 or TRBD2 (5 bases each). Germline-derived CDR1 and CDR2 are MDHEN and SYDVKM. With 8 bases removed from V and 3 bases from J, the gap between germline ends came to 11 bases. The CDR3 totals 12 residues. CDR3 sequence reads: CASGSRVYEQYF. CDR3 nucleotide sequence: TGTGCCAGCGGGAGCAGGGTCTACGAGCAGTACTTC.

The chain recombines TRBV27 with TRBJ2-7, with 8 bases matching TRBD1. The CDR3 spans 13 residues. After removal of 8 bases from V and 4 bases from J, the junction contained 7 bases not matched to a gene. Germline values: CDR1 MNHEY, CDR2 SMNVEV (reference sequence). The CDR3 sequence is CASGPGQEYEQYF. The CDR3 nucleotides read TGTGCCAGCGGACCGGGACAGGAGTACGAGCAGTACTTC.

This clone appeared once. The genes are TRBV11-2 and TRBJ2-3; D tentatively reads TRBD1 or TRBD2 (6 bases each). Trimming removed 1 base from V and 2 bases from J, with 13 bases in between. Germline CDR1 is SGHAT and CDR2 is FQNNGV. The CDR3 totals 16 residues. The CDR3 coding sequence is TGTGCCAGCAGCTTAGTAGGGGGGATGACCACAGATACGCAGTATTTT. The encoded protein is CASSLVGGMTTDTQYF.

The chain couples TRBV7-8 to TRBJ2-2; D may be TRBD2 (6 bases). The ends were cut back, 1 base at V and 2 bases at J, with 17 bases in the middle. The germline gives CDR1 SGHVS, CDR2 FQNEAQ. This CDR3 is 18 amino acids long. The CDR3 DNA sequence: TGTGCCAGCAGCTTAGATGGGTCGGGGACTCTAAACACCGGGGAGCTGTTTTTT. Amino acid sequence: CASSLDGSGTLNTGELFF.

This clone was observed a single time. The chain uses TRBV28 and TRBJ2-7; possibly TRBD1 or TRBD2 for D (6 bases each). This CDR3 spans 13 amino acids. V dropped 6 bases and J dropped 4 bases, with 13 bases sitting between them. Germline CDR1 is MDHEN and CDR2 is SYDVKM. The CDR3 sequence is CASRLRGRYEQYF. The CDR3 DNA reads as TGTGCCAGCAGGCTTAGGGGGAGGTACGAGCAGTACTTC.

The gene calls are TRBV4-3 and TRBJ1-4; D is uncertain. V was trimmed by 1 base and J by 7 bases, leaving 7 bases between them. The germline V gene encodes CDR1 LGHNA and CDR2 YSLEER. CDR3 length: 13 residues. CDR3 nucleotide sequence: TGCGCCAGCAGCCAAGTCTCCCTTGAAAAACTGTTTTTT. Amino acids: CASSQVSLEKLFF.

The V gene is TRBV7-9, the J gene TRBJ2-3; 8 bases are a match to TRBD2. Germline CDR1 reads SEHNR; CDR2 reads FQNEAQ (reference sequence). The CDR3 consists of 17 residues. Trimming cost V 4 bases and J 6 bases; bases outside gene matches: 15. The CDR3 DNA reads TGTGCCAGCAGCTCGCGGGGGGCAGGGGATATGGTGGATACGCAGTATTTT. This translates into CASSSRGAGDMVDTQYF.

V is TRBV7-2 and J is TRBJ2-3; the D call may be TRBD1 or TRBD2 (6 bases each). The CDR3 covers 16 residues. Germline CDR1 is SGHTA and CDR2 is FQGNSA. V was shortened by 1 base and J by 2 bases, with 13 bases between the two germline ends. CDR3: CASSLVEGGLTDTQYF. The CDR3 nucleotides read TGTGCCAGCAGCTTAGTTGAGGGGGGCCTCACAGATACGCAGTATTTT.

The rearrangement uses TRBV15 and TRBJ2-3; 8 bases agree with TRBD2. CDR1 and CDR2 (germline): LNHNV, YYDKDF (reference sequence). The CDR3 sequence is 18 residues long. The junction had 16 bases not matched to a gene; V was cut back by 8 bases and J by 0 bases. The CDR3 sequence: CATGLSRGRTTSTDTQYF. The DNA of the CDR3 is TGTGCCACCGGCCTATCCCGCGGGAGGACAACTAGCACAGATACGCAGTATTTT.

The rearrangement uses TRBV10-1 and TRBJ2-3, with 9 bases aligning to TRBD2. Germline V lookup: CDR1 WNHNN, CDR2 SYGVQD (reference sequence). The CDR3 totals 18 residues. J was trimmed by 2 bases and V by 0 bases; bases with no gene match: 9. The CDR3 reads CASSESGLAGADTDTQYF. The CDR3 nucleotides are TGCGCCAGCAGTGAGTCAGGATTAGCGGGGGCCGACACAGATACGCAGTATTTT.

This clone is a singleton in its sample. The V call is TRBV6-5, the J call TRBJ1-2, with 7 bases that match TRBD1. Germline V gene lookup returns CDR1 MNHEY and CDR2 SVGAGI. The CDR3 extends over 16 amino acids. V lost 4 bases, J lost 1 base, and 9 bases stayed unmatched. CDR3 nucleotide sequence: TGTGCCAGCAGTTGGGGGACAGAAACGGGTAACTATGGCTACACCTTC. The encoded protein is CASSWGTETGNYGYTF.

The J gene is TRBJ2-5, the V gene TRBV15; possibly TRBD1 for D (6 bases). V lost 6 bases to trimming and J lost 2 bases, with 7 bases between them. Germline CDR1 LNHNV, CDR2 YYDKDF (reference sequence). The length of the CDR3 is 12 residues. This CDR3 reads CATRDSQETQYF. Written as DNA, the CDR3 is TGTGCCACCAGGGACAGTCAAGAGACCCAGTACTTC.

V and J are TRBV14 and TRBJ1-2, with D maybe TRBD1 (5 bases). CDR1 SGHDN and CDR2 FVKESK come from the germline V gene. The CDR3 runs to 17 residues. V was pared by 0 bases and J by 2 bases, with 16 bases between. The CDR3 spells CASSQDGAAVRNYGYTF. CDR3 DNA sequence: TGTGCCAGCAGCCAAGATGGGGCAGCCGTACGGAACTATGGCTACACCTTC.

J is TRBJ2-7 and V is TRBV28, with TRBD2 matching over 7 bases. CDR1 and CDR2 from the germline V gene are MDHEN and SYDVKM. J lost 5 bases, V lost 5 bases, and 12 bases had no gene match. This CDR3 contains 15 residues. CDR3 nucleotides: TGTGCCAGCAGTGAAAGCGGGACGGTTCACAACGAGCAGTACTTC. Protein product: CASSESGTVHNEQYF.

This clone came up once. V is TRBV5-1 and J is TRBJ1-2; TRBD1 matches 9 bases. Unmatched junction bases numbered 10, after V lost 2 bases and J lost 8 bases. The germline gives CDR1 SGHRS, CDR2 YFSETQ. The CDR3 is 15 residues long. The CDR3 DNA is TGCGCCAGCAGCTTTCTGACCCGGGACAGGGAAGGCTACACCTTC. It codes for CASSFLTRDREGYTF.

V usage is TRBV30 and J usage is TRBJ1-2; TRBD1 aligns across 8 bases. Germline trimming cut 6 bases from V and 6 bases from J; bases unmatched to any gene: 12. CDR3 length equals 14 residues. CDR1 and CDR2 from the germline V gene are GTSNPN and SVGIG (reference sequence). CDR3 coding DNA: TGTGCCTGTGACAGGGGCATCGGGGGGGATGGCTACACCTTC. Its translation is CACDRGIGGDGYTF.

CDR3 protein: CASSDSPLPDTQYF. The CDR3 DNA reads as TGTGCCAGCAGTGACTCCCCCCTGCCAGATACGCAGTATTTT. The chain joins TRBV6-1 to TRBJ2-3; no reliable D call. Germline CDR1 MNHNS, CDR2 SASEGT. CDR3 length equals 14 residues. V was shortened by 3 bases and J by 4 bases, with 11 bases between the two germline ends.